These 14 T cell receptor beta chains were all obtained from the same sample, sequenced in a study of CD8+CD57+ T cells in acquired aplastic anemia. Flow cytometry had shown expanded CD8+CD57+ cells in the patients chosen for sequencing. The study profiled TCR beta VDJ and CDR3 using genomic DNA as template. TCRdb reanalysed the reads using MiXCR and keeps one entry per CDR3 protein. The sample yields some 170,000 distinct CDR3 sequences, 40% to 50% seen once. The sequencing sample was made of sorted CD4+, CD8+, or CD8+CD57+ T cells (not recorded which) from PBMCs. The receptor source for this set is a human donor with aplastic anemia.

This clonotype was seen at least ten times. The chain carries TRBV20-1 and TRBJ1-1; D might be TRBD1 (6 bases). CDR1 is DFQATT and CDR2 is SNEGSKA in the germline V gene (reference sequence). This CDR3 region has 11 residues. Trimming cost V 6 bases and J 5 bases, with 10 bases left between them. The CDR3 sequence: CSAGAETEAFF. The CDR3 DNA reads TGCAGTGCGGGGGCCGAAACTGAAGCTTTCTTT.

This chain links TRBV14 with TRBJ2-1, with a weak D call TRBD2 (6 bases). The CDR3 runs to 15 residues. V was cut by 4 bases and J by 4 bases, with 14 bases left in between. Germline CDR1 SGHDN, CDR2 FVKESK. The CDR3, as DNA: TGTGCCAGCAGCCTAGCCTCGGGGGTATACAATGAGCAGTTCTTC. This gives the protein CASSLASGVYNEQFF.

This clonotype has more than one count but fewer than ten. J is TRBJ2-3 and V is TRBV29-1; a possible D gene is TRBD2 (5 bases). The CDR3 covers 16 residues. The germline V and J ends were trimmed by 6 bases and 1 base, with 20 bases remaining between them. Per the germline V gene, CDR1 is SQVTM and CDR2 is ANQGSEA. For the CDR3, the DNA is TGCAGCGTCCTACCTCCCGGGGTCGGAGGCACAGATACGCAGTATTTT. It translates to CSVLPPGVGGTDTQYF.

There are many counts of this clonotype. This rearrangement joins TRBV5-1 to TRBJ1-5; the match to TRBD1 covers 11 bases. The CDR3 has 18 amino acids. Looked up from germline, CDR1 is SGHRS and CDR2 is YFSETQ. J lost 1 base, V lost 0 bases, and 6 bases had no gene match. The DNA for the CDR3 is TGCGCCAGCAGCTTGGGGACAGGGGGCGAACCCAGCAATCAGCCCCAGCATTTT. This encodes CASSLGTGGEPSNQPQHF.

The gene calls are TRBV14 and TRBJ2-3, with D tentatively TRBD1 (6 bases). Per germline, CDR1 SGHDN and CDR2 FVKESK. CDR3 length equals 14 residues. V lost 1 base, J lost 4 bases, and 9 bases lay in between. Here the CDR3 reads CASSQGSGADTQYF. The CDR3 DNA is TGTGCCAGCAGCCAAGGATCAGGGGCAGATACGCAGTATTTT.

This rearrangement joins TRBV7-9 to TRBJ2-1, with D perhaps matching TRBD2 (5 bases). CDR1 and CDR2 from the germline V gene are SEHNR and FQNEAQ (reference sequence). Trimming removed 3 bases at V and 10 bases at J, with 7 bases between. The CDR3 is made up of 11 amino acids. CDR3 nucleotides: TGTGCCAGCAGCTTGCAGCGGGAGCAGTTCTTC. It encodes CASSLQREQFF. Based on the CDR3 plus reference TRBV7-9 and TRBJ2-1, the full variable domain is DTGVSQNPRHKITKRGQNVTFRCDPISEHNRLYWYRQTLGQGPEFLTYFQNEAQLEKSRLLSDRFSAERPKGSFSTLEIQRTEQGDSAMYLCASSLQREQFFGPGTRLTVL.

There are many counts of this clonotype. The CDR3 spells CASSLLGGTDTQYF. CDR3 nucleotides: TGCGCCAGCAGCTTGTTGGGGGGGACAGATACGCAGTATTTT. V is TRBV5-1 and J is TRBJ2-3, with TRBD2 matching over 7 bases. The CDR3 length is 14 residues. With V trimmed by 1 base and J by 3 bases, 2 bases remained unmatched. Per germline, CDR1 SGHRS and CDR2 YFSETQ.

In regard to this clonotype: At one end, the junction sequence differs from germline, possibly due to a read error. CDR3 DNA: TGTGCCAGCAGCTTAAAGCACACCGGGGAGCTGCTTTTT. As protein: CASSLKHTGELLF. The rearrangement joins TRBV7-3 to TRBJ2-2, with a tentative D call TRBD2 (5 bases). This CDR3 contains 13 residues. Germline CDR1 reads SGHTA; CDR2 reads FQGTGA.

The J gene is TRBJ2-7, the V gene TRBV3-1; tentatively, D is TRBD2 (5 bases). This CDR3 is built from 12 residues. The germline CDR1 and CDR2 sequences are LGHDT and YNNKEL (reference sequence). Trimming cost V 5 bases and J 6 bases, with 11 bases left between them. Here the CDR3 DNA reads TGTGCCAGCAGCTCAGGAGGTTCCGAGCAGTACTTC. Encoded protein: CASSSGGSEQYF.

V usage is TRBV2 and J usage is TRBJ2-1, with TRBD2 identical over 9 bases. Germline V gene data show CDR1 as SNHLY and CDR2 as FYNNEI. V lost 5 bases and J lost 8; bases outside the gene matches: 10. The CDR3 is 15 amino acids. CDR3 residues: CASSSLAGSHDEQFF. The CDR3 DNA reads TGTGCCAGCAGTTCGCTAGCGGGGTCCCACGATGAGCAGTTCTTC.

This clonotype was detected only a few times. This chain connects TRBV3-1 to TRBJ2-3; the D gene could be TRBD1 or TRBD2 (5 bases each). CDR3 length equals 16 residues. V gave up 3 bases and J gave up 3 bases, with 16 bases separating them. The V gene's germline CDR1 is LGHDT and CDR2 YNNKEL (reference sequence). CDR3 DNA sequence: TGTGCCAGCAGCCAGCCTGGGGACCAGAGGACAGATACGCAGTATTTT. Translating it yields CASSQPGDQRTDTQYF.

The chain links TRBV11-1 to TRBJ2-1; D is uncertain. The CDR3 length is 15 residues. CDR1 is SGHAT and CDR2 is FQDESV in the germline V gene (reference sequence). Trimming took 1 base from V and 3 from J, leaving 10 bases between them. The CDR3 DNA sequence: TGTGCCAGCAGCTTAGGAGGAAGTAACTACAATGAGCAGTTCTTC. Amino acid sequence: CASSLGGSNYNEQFF.

The chain is built from TRBV5-1 and TRBJ2-2; 9 bases fit TRBD1. J gave up 6 bases and V 5 bases, and 11 bases lay outside the gene matches. The CDR3 covers 16 residues. In germline, CDR1 is SGHRS, CDR2 YFSETQ. CDR3 coding DNA: TGCGCCAGCAGTCCGCCGGGACAGGGCTGGGCCGGGGAGCTGTTTTTT. It translates to CASSPPGQGWAGELFF.

The chain employs TRBV10-1 and TRBJ2-3; D unclear. Germline CDR1 is WNHNN and CDR2 is SYGVQD (reference sequence). The CDR3 runs 13 residues. Trimming shortened V by 1 base and J by 8 bases, and 10 bases separated the two germline ends. CDR3 bases: TGCGCCAGCAGTGAGTGGCTAGTTGGTACGCAGTATTTT. Its translation is CASSEWLVGTQYF.